This T cell receptor (beta chain) was recovered during a study of control samples from healthy donors and cancer patients. Germline V gene data show CDR1 as WNHNN and CDR2 as SYGVQD (reference sequence). This CDR3 contains 15 residues. V was trimmed by 4 bases and J by 0 bases, leaving 10 bases between them. Sequenced by immunoSEQ multiplex PCR; TCRdb stores in-frame clones only, minus some. Of around 75,000 clones listed, 85% to 95% are singletons. Sequencing used blood. The rearrangement links TRBV10-1 to TRBJ1-3; D uncertain. The TCR was taken from a woman aged 55-70 years in good health. CDR3 sequence: CASSATPISGNTIYF. The CDR3 coding sequence is TGCGCCAGCAGTGCTACTCCGATCTCTGGAAACACCATATATTTT.